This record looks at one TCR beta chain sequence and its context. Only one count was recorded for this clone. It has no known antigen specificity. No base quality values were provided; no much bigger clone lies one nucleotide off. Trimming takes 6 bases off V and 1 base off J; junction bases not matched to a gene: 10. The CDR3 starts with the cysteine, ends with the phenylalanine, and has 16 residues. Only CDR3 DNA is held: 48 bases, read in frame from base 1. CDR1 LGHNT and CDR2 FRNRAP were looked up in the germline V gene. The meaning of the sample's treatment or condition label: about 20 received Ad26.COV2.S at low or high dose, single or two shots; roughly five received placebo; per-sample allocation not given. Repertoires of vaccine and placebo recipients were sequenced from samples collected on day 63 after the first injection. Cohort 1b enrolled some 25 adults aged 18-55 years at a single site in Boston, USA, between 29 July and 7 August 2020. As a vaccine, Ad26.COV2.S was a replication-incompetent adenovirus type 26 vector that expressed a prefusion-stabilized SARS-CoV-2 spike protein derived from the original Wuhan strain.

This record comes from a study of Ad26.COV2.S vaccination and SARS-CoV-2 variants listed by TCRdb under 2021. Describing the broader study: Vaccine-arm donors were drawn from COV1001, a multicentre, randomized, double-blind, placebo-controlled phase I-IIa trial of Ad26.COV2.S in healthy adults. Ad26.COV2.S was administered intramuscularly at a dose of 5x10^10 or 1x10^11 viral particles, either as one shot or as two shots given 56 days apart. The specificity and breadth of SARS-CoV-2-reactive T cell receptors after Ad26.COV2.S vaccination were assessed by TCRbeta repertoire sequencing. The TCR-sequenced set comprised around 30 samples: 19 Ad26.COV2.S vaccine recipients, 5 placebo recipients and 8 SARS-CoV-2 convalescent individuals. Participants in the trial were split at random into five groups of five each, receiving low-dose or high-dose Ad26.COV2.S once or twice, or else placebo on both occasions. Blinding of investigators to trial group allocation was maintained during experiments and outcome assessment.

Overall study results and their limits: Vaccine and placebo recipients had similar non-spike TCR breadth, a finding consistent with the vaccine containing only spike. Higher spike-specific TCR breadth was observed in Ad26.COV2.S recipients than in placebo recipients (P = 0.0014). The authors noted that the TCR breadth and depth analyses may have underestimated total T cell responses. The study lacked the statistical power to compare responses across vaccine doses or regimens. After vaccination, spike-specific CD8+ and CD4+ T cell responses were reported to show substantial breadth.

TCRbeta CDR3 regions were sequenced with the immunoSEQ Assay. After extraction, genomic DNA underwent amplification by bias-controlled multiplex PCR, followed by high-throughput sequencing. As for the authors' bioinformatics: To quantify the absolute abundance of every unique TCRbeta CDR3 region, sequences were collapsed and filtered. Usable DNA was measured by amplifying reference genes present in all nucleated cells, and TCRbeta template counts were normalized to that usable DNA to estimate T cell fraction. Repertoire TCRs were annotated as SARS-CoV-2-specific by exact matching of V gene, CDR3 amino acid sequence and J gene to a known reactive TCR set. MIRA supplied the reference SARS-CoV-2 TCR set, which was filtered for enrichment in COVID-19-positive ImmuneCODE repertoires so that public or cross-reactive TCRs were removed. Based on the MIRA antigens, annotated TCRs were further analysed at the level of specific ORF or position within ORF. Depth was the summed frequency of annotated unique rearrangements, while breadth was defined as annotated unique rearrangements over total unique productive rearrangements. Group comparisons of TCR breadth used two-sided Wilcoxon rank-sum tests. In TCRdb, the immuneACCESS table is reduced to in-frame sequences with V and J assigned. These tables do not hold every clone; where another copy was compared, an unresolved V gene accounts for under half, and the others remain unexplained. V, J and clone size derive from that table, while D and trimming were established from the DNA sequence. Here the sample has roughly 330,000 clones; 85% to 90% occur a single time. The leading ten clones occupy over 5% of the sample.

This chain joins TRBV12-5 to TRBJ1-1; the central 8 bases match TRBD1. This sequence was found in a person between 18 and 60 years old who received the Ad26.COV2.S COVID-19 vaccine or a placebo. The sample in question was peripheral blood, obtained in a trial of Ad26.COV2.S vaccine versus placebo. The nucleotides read TGTGCTAGTGGACGACAGGGGTCCACCCAGAACACTGAAGCTTTCTTT. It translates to CASGRQGSTQNTEAFF.